The 30 T cell receptor beta chains below were found in one sample sequenced in a study of identical twins' blood T cells. TCRdb ran MiXCR on the 5' RACE reads and lists one entry per CDR3 protein. This sample has 300,000 to 400,000 distinct CDR3 sequences, with around 30% found just once. The sequenced sample was PBMCs. Source of these receptors: a woman between 18 and 49 years old in good health.

This clonotype has more than one count but fewer than ten. This rearrangement joins TRBV20-1 to TRBJ1-6; D is undetermined. V shed 0 bases and J shed 7 bases, with 13 bases lying between them. Germline CDR1 DFQATT, CDR2 SNEGSKA (reference sequence). CDR3 size: 15 residues. The CDR3 DNA reads as TGCAGTGCTAGAGATCCGCGGCAGATGAATTCACCCCTCCACTTT. As protein: CSARDPRQMNSPLHF.

This clonotype was seen a few times. J is TRBJ1-2 and V is TRBV20-1; perhaps TRBD1 as D (5 bases). In germline, CDR1 is DFQATT, CDR2 SNEGSKA (reference sequence). This CDR3 is 14 amino acids long. Trimming stripped 4 bases from V and 6 bases from J, with 18 bases between. DNA for the CDR3: TGCAGTGCTATTTCCGGGACCCAGCAAAATGGCTACACCTTC. This gives the protein CSAISGTQQNGYTF.

This clonotype was seen only a few times. The genes are TRBV6-6 and TRBJ2-5; D call uncertain. Germline loops: CDR1 MNHNY, CDR2 SVGAGI (reference sequence). This CDR3 region has 11 residues. Deletions cut 4 bases from V and 6 bases from J, with 6 bases between. The CDR3 region is CASSLLKTQYF. Here the CDR3 DNA reads TGTGCCAGCAGTTTGTTGAAGACCCAGTACTTC.

This clonotype was seen a handful of times. The chain couples TRBV20-1 to TRBJ2-5; 7 positions agree with TRBD1. V was pared by 3 bases and J by 2 bases, with 6 bases of the junction left unmatched. The CDR3 runs 14 residues. Germline CDR1 DFQATT, CDR2 SNEGSKA (reference sequence). In nucleotides, the CDR3 is TGCAGTGCTAGGGCAGGGGGTTGGCAAGAGACCCAGTACTTC. As protein: CSARAGGWQETQYF.

This clonotype was found a few times. This chain uses TRBV11-2 with TRBJ2-1; no clear D gene. Trimming pared 3 bases from V and 9 bases from J, leaving 6 bases between. Germline V gene sequence: CDR1 SGHAT, CDR2 FQNNGV. This CDR3 comprises 11 residues. CDR3 coding DNA: TGTGCCAGCAGCTTGACGCTTGAGCAGTTCTTC. This gives the protein CASSLTLEQFF.

The chain carries TRBV7-9 and TRBJ2-2; no firm D call. Per the germline V gene, CDR1 is SEHNR and CDR2 is FQNEAQ (reference sequence). The CDR3 contains 14 residues. The V end was cut by 3 bases, the J end by 5 bases, with 10 bases between. The CDR3 loop reads CASSFIWRTGELFF. CDR3 sequence (DNA): TGTGCCAGCAGCTTCATTTGGAGAACCGGGGAGCTGTTTTTT.

This clonotype was seen more than once but under ten times. The V and J genes are TRBV6-2 or TRBV6-3 and TRBJ2-5; TRBD1 matches at 11 bases. The junction had 5 bases not matched to a gene; V was cut back by 0 bases and J by 5 bases. CDR1 is MNHEY and CDR2 is SVGEGT in the germline V gene. This CDR3 spans 16 amino acids. CDR3 amino acids: CASSYSRTGGAETQYF. The CDR3 nucleotides read TGTGCCAGCAGTTACTCGCGGACAGGGGGCGCGGAGACCCAGTACTTC.

J is TRBJ1-1 and V is TRBV7-9, with D tentatively TRBD1 (6 bases). V was clipped by 1 base and J by 5 bases, with 11 bases between them. The CDR3 consists of 14 residues. The germline CDR1 and CDR2 sequences are SEHNR and FQNEAQ (reference sequence). Written as DNA, the CDR3 is TGTGCCAGCAGCTTAGATGGGGGCCCTACTGAAGCTTTCTTT. This sequence encodes CASSLDGGPTEAFF.

V is TRBV3-1 and J is TRBJ2-3; no definite D call. CDR3 length equals 12 residues. The V end lost 5 bases, the J end lost 6 bases, and 9 bases lay between the germline ends. CDR1 is LGHDT, CDR2 YNNKEL, per germline (reference sequence). CDR3 DNA: TGTGCCAGCAGCGAAACCGGGGATACGCAGTATTTT. Protein product: CASSETGDTQYF.

This clonotype was seen many times. The chain joins TRBV20-1 to TRBJ1-1; D unresolved. The V and J ends lost 3 bases and 0 bases respectively, with 5 bases between them. Germline values: CDR1 DFQATT, CDR2 SNEGSKA (reference sequence). CDR3 size: 12 residues. CDR3 sequence: CSARGMNTEAFF. CDR3 DNA: TGCAGTGCTAGGGGCATGAACACTGAAGCTTTCTTT.

This clonotype was observed a few times. The chain employs TRBV14 and TRBJ2-3, with 9 nucleotides matching TRBD1. The CDR3 sequence is 13 residues long. Trimming removed 8 bases from V and 8 bases from J; junction bases left unmatched: 8. Germline V gene sequence: CDR1 SGHDN, CDR2 FVKESK. The CDR3 loop reads CASEQGASGTQYF. The CDR3, as DNA: TGTGCCAGCGAACAGGGGGCTTCGGGTACGCAGTATTTT.

This clonotype was counted many times. The chain carries TRBV12-3 or TRBV12-4 and TRBJ2-1; 7 bases map to TRBD2. The CDR3 has 13 residues. The ends lost 4 bases at V and 7 bases at J; junction bases unmatched: 4. The CDR3 here is CASSSEGGNEQFF. The DNA for the CDR3 is TGTGCCAGCAGTTCGGAGGGAGGGAATGAGCAGTTCTTC.

This clonotype was seen a few times. The V call is TRBV7-9, the J call TRBJ1-2; 12 nucleotides align to TRBD1. The CDR3 consists of 17 residues. V shed 8 bases, J shed 4 bases, and the junction held 14 bases outside the gene matches. The germline CDR1 and CDR2 sequences are SEHNR and FQNEAQ (reference sequence). The CDR3 sequence: CASDRSGTGGYIYGYTF. CDR3 in DNA: TGTGCCAGCGACCGGTCGGGGACAGGGGGCTATATCTATGGCTACACCTTC.

V is TRBV30 and J is TRBJ1-5; D is uncertain. The germline V gene has CDR1 GTSNPN and CDR2 SVGIG (reference sequence). V was pared by 4 bases and J by 4 bases, with 17 bases between. The CDR3 totals 15 residues. The CDR3, as DNA: TGTGCCTGGAAAGGGCGAGCGGAGTCGAATCAGCCCCAGCATTTT. This codes for CAWKGRAESNQPQHF. The full variable domain, in which reference TRBV30 and TRBJ1-5 provide the parts outside the CDR3, is SQTIHQWPATLVQPVGSPLSLECTVEGTSNPNLYWYRQAAGRGLQLLFYSVGIGQISSEVPQNLSASRPQDRQFILSSKKLLLSDSGFYLCAWKGRAESNQPQHFGDGTRLSIL.

CDR3 nucleotide sequence: TGTGCCAGCAGTTACCTACAGGGGAGCTACGAGCAGTACTTC. It yields the protein CASSYLQGSYEQYF. The V call is TRBV6-2 or TRBV6-3, the J call TRBJ2-7; 7 nucleotides agree with TRBD1. Germline trimming cut 2 bases from V and 3 bases from J; bases unmatched to any gene: 4. The CDR3 extends over 14 amino acids. The germline gives CDR1 MNHEY, CDR2 SVGEGT.

Points on this clonotype: The conserved final phenylalanine or tryptophan is absent from the CDR3, which likely points to a read error. The V call is TRBV6-6, the J call TRBJ1-1; 7 nucleotides align to TRBD1. The CDR3 consists of 16 residues. Germline-derived CDR1 and CDR2 are MNHNY and SVGAGI (reference sequence). The J segment lost 5 bases and the V segment lost 6 bases, leaving 15 bases of the junction unmatched. The CDR3 protein is CASRHDREGKGTEAFS. In nucleotides, the CDR3 is TGTGCCAGCAGGCATGACAGGGAGGGAAAAGGTACTGAAGCTTTCTCT.

The chain couples TRBV6-6 to TRBJ2-7; D may correspond to TRBD1 or TRBD2 (6 bases each). V shed 6 bases and J shed 7 bases, with 10 bases lying between them. The germline CDR1 and CDR2 sequences are MNHNY and SVGAGI (reference sequence). This CDR3 region has 11 residues. CDR3 residues: CASRQGGEQYF. CDR3 bases: TGTGCCAGCAGACAAGGGGGGGAGCAGTACTTC.

Concerning this clonotype: Sequence at one end of the junction differs from germline and may be a read error. The genes are TRBV3-1 and TRBJ2-5; no clear D. This CDR3 spans 12 amino acids. In germline, CDR1 is LGHDT, CDR2 YNNKEL (reference sequence). CDR3 loop: CASSRQRETQHF. Written as DNA, the CDR3 is TGTGCCAGCAGCCGGCAGAGAGAGACCCAGCACTTC.

This clonotype was seen a few times. J is TRBJ2-1 and V is TRBV4-3; D gene unclear. V lost 8 bases and J lost 0, with 11 bases in between. The CDR3 loop spans 14 amino acids. Germline V gene sequence: CDR1 LGHNA, CDR2 YSLEER. The CDR3 DNA sequence: TGCGCCAGCGGGTCACCCAACTCCTACAATGAGCAGTTCTTC. Encoded protein: CASGSPNSYNEQFF.

This clonotype was counted ten times or more. CDR3 DNA: TGTGCCAGCAGCGTGGCAGGGGCTGGAAACACCATATATTTT. This encodes CASSVAGAGNTIYF. V and J are TRBV9 and TRBJ1-3; maybe TRBD1 (6 bases). Between the trimmed V and J ends, which lost 2 bases and 2 bases, there was a span of 8 bases. Per the germline V gene, CDR1 is SGDLS and CDR2 is YYNGEE. The CDR3 has 14 amino acids.

The chain links TRBV2 to TRBJ1-4, with TRBD1 matching over 9 bases. V dropped 6 bases and J dropped 8; count of bases not matched to a gene: 7. Germline V CDR1 and CDR2: SNHLY, FYNNEI. The CDR3 is made up of 14 amino acids. In nucleotides, the CDR3 is TGTGCCAGCAGGAGGGACAGGGAGGACGAAAAACTGTTTTTT. Its protein product is CASRRDREDEKLFF.

As regards this clonotype: A clone one base away is much larger, so this may be a read error. The genes are TRBV7-2 and TRBJ2-7; 7 bases line up with TRBD2. This CDR3 region has 14 residues. With V trimmed by 4 bases and J by 1 base, 4 bases remained unmatched. Germline V CDR1 and CDR2: SGHTA, FQGNSA. The CDR3 DNA reads TGTGCCAGCAGCTCTCTGGGACTATCCTACGAGCAGTACTTC. Its protein product is CASSSLGLSYEQYF.

V is TRBV7-2 and J is TRBJ1-4, with D uncertain. Trimming cost V 1 base and J 12 bases, with 9 bases left between them. Germline V CDR1 and CDR2: SGHTA, FQGNSA. The CDR3 totals 12 residues. The DNA for the CDR3 is TGTGCCAGCAGCTTAGTGGGGAATGAACTGTTTTTT. It translates to CASSLVGNELFF.

CDR3 in amino acids: CASSEVKFGTQYF. The CDR3 coding sequence is TGTGCCAGCAGTGAAGTTAAGTTTGGGACCCAGTACTTC. V is TRBV2 and J is TRBJ2-5; no definite D call. The germline V gene has CDR1 SNHLY and CDR2 FYNNEI. The CDR3 has 13 amino acids. Trimming took 1 base from V and 7 from J, leaving 10 bases between them.

The chain employs TRBV6-2 or TRBV6-3 and TRBJ2-2, with D possibly TRBD1 on 6 matching bases. V dropped 7 bases and J dropped 3 bases, with 15 bases sitting between them. This CDR3 is built from 15 residues. Germline-derived CDR1 and CDR2 are MNHEY and SVGEGT. The CDR3 is CASTSARGYTGELFF. The CDR3 nucleotides are TGTGCCAGCACCTCCGCGAGGGGGTACACCGGGGAGCTGTTTTTT.

The gene calls are TRBV7-9 and TRBJ1-1; maybe TRBD1 (5 bases). V was trimmed by 5 bases and J by 11 bases, leaving 21 bases between them. Germline CDR1 and CDR2: SEHNR and FQNEAQ (reference sequence). There are 14 residues in the CDR3. The chain's CDR3 is CASSPGATAYWAFF. In DNA form, the CDR3 reads TGTGCCAGCAGCCCTGGGGCCACAGCTTATTGGGCTTTCTTT.

This clonotype was observed a handful of times. This rearrangement joins TRBV20-1 to TRBJ1-6; D gene uncertain. V was shortened by 0 bases and J by 8 bases, with 11 bases between the two germline ends. The germline V gene has CDR1 DFQATT and CDR2 SNEGSKA (reference sequence). CDR3 length equals 14 residues. CDR3 sequence reads: CSAREGSRDSPLHF. DNA of the CDR3: TGCAGTGCTAGAGAGGGCAGTCGGGATTCACCCCTCCACTTT.

This chain joins TRBV6-1 and TRBJ2-2; a possible D gene is TRBD1 (5 bases). CDR1 is MNHNS, CDR2 SASEGT, per germline. V gave up 5 bases and J gave up 4 bases, with 11 bases separating them. The CDR3 extends over 14 amino acids. Here the CDR3 DNA reads TGTGCCAGCAGTCAAAGACAGATCACCGGGGAGCTGTTTTTT. Its translation is CASSQRQITGELFF.

This clonotype occurred many times. J is TRBJ1-1 and V is TRBV2; possibly TRBD1 for D (5 bases). The CDR3 totals 12 residues. The germline V gene has CDR1 SNHLY and CDR2 FYNNEI. Trimming took off 7 bases at V and 6 bases at J, with 12 bases between the two ends. The CDR3 protein is CASKSGTPEAFF. DNA of the CDR3: TGTGCCAGCAAGTCAGGGACCCCTGAAGCTTTCTTT.

With regard to this clonotype: At one of its ends the junction is not consistent with the germline gene, which may arise from a read error. The CDR3: CTSALGQYNEQFF. The CDR3 region has the DNA TGTACCAGCGCACTGGGACAGTACAATGAGCAGTTCTTC. The rearrangement joins TRBV19 to TRBJ2-1; the match to TRBD1 covers 7 bases. Germline CDR1 LNHDA, CDR2 SQIVND (reference sequence). The CDR3 runs to 13 residues.